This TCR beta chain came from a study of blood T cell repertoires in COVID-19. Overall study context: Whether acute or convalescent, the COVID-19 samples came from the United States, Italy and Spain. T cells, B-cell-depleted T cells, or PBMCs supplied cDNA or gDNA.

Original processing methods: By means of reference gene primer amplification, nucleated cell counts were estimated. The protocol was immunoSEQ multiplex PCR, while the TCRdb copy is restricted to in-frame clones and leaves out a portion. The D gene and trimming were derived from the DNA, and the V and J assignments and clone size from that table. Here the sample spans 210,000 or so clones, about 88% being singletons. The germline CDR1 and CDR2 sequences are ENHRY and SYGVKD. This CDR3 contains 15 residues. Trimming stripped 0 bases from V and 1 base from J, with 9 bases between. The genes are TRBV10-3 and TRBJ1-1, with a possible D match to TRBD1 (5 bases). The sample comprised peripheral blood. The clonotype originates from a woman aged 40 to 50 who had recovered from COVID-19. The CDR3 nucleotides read TGTGCCATCAGTGAGTCCCAAACAGGGAACACTGAAGCTTTCTTT. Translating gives CAISESQTGNTEAFF.